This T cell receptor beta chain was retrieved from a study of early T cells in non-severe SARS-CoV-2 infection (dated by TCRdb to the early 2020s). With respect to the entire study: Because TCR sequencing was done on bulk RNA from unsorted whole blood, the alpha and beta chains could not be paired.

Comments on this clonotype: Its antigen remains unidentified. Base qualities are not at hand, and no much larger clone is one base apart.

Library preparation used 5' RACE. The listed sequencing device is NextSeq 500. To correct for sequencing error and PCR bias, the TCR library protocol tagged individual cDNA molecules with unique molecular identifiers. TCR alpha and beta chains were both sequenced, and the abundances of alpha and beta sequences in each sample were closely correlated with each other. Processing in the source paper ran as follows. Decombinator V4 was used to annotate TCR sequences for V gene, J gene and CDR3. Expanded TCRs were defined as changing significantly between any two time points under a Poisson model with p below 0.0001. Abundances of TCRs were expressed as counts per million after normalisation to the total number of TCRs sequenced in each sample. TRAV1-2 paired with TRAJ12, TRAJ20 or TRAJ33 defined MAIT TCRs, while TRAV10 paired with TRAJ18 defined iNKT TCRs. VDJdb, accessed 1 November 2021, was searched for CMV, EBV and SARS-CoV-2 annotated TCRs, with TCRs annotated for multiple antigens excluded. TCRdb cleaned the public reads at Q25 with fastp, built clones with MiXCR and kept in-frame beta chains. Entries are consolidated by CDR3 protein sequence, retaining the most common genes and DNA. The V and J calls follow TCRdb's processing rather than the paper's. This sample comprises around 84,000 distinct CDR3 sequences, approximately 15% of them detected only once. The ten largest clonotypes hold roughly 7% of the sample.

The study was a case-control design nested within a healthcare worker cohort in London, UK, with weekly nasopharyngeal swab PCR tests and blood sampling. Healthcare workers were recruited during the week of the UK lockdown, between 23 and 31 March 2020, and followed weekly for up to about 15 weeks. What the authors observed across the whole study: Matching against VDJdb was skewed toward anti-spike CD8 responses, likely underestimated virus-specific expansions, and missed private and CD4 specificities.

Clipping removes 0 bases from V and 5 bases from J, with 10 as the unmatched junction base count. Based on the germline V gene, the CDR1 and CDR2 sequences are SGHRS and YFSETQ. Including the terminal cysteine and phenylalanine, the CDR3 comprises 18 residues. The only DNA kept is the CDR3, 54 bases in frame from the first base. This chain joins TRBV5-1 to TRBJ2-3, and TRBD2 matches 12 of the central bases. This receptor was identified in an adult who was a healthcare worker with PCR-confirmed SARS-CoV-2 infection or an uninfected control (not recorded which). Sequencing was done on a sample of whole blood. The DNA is TGCGCCAGCAGCTTGGCCGGAGCTAGCGGGAGGGCCGTAGATACGCAGTATTTT. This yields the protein CASSLAGASGRAVDTQYF. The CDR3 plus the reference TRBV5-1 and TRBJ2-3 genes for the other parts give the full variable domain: KAGVTQTPRYLIKTRGQQVTLSCSPISGHRSVSWYQQTPGQGLQFLFEYFSETQRNKGNFPGRFSGRQFSNSRSEMNVSTLELGDSALYLCASSLAGASGRAVDTQYFGPGTRLTVL.